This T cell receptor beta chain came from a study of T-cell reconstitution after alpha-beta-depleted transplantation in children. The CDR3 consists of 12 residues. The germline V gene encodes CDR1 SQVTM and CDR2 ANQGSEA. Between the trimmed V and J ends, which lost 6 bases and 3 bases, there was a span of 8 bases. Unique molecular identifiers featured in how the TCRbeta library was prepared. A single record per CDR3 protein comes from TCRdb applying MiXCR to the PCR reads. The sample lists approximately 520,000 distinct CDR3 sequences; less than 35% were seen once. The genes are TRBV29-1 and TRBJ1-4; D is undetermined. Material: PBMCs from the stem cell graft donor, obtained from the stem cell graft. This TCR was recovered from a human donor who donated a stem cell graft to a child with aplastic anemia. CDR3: CSVGKPNEKLFF. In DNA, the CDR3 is TGCAGCGTGGGAAAGCCTAATGAAAAACTGTTTTTT.